This T cell receptor beta chain was obtained from a study of control samples from healthy donors and cancer patients. Using immunoSEQ multiplex PCR, the repertoire was profiled, and TCRdb retains in-frame clones only, with some absent. The sample shows some 120,000 clones, about 93% of them seen only once. CDR1 is SGDLS, CDR2 YYNGEE, per germline. This CDR3 is 18 amino acids long. V dropped 0 bases and J dropped 5; count of bases not matched to a gene: 14. About this clone: Other DNA sequences of this sample code for an identical CDR3.

This chain connects TRBV9 to TRBJ2-3; TRBD1 aligns across 8 bases. The sequencing input was blood. This clonotype originated in a man under 40 in good health. CDR3 residues: CASSVASTGVYWGDTQYF. DNA for the CDR3: TGTGCCAGCAGCGTAGCCTCGACAGGGGTCTATTGGGGAGATACGCAGTATTTT.